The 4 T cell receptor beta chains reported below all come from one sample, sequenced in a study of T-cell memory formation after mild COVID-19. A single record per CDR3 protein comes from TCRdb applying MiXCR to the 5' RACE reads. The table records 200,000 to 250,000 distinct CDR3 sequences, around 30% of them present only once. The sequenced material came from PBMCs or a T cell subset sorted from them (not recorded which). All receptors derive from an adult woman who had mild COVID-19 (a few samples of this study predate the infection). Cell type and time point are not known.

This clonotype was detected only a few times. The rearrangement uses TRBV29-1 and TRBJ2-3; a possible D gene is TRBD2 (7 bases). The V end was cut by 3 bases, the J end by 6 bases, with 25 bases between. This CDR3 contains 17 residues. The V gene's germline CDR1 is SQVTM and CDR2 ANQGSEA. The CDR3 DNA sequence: TGCAGCGTTGAGAAGGGGGGTAGCGGGTCCAGACTGGATACGCAGTATTTT. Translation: CSVEKGGSGSRLDTQYF.

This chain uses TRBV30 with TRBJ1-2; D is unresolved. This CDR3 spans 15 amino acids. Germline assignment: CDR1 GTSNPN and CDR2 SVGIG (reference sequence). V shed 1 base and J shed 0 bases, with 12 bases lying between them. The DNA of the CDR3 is TGTGCCTGGAGTGGGTTGGGCCCGGCTAACTATGGCTACACCTTC. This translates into CAWSGLGPANYGYTF.

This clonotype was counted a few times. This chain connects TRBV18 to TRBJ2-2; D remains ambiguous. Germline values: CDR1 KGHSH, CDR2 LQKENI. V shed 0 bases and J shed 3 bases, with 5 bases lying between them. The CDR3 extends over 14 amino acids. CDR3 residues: CASSPPRYTGELFF. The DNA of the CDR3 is TGTGCCAGCTCACCACCCCGATACACCGGGGAGCTGTTTTTT.

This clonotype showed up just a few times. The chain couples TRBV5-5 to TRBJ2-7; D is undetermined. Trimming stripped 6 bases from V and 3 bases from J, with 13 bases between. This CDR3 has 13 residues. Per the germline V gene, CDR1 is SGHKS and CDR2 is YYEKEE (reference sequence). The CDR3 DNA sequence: TGTGCCAGCAACTACGACGTGGGCTACGAGCAGTACTTC. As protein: CASNYDVGYEQYF. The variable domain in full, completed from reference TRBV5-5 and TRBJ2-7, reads DAGVTQSPTHLIKTRGQQVTLRCSPISGHKSVSWYQQVLGQGPQFIFQYYEKEERGRGNFPDRFSARQFPNYSSELNVNALLLGDSALYLCASNYDVGYEQYFGPGTRLTVT.